Below are 21 T cell receptor beta chains sequenced from a single sample in a study of blood T cell repertoires in COVID-19. Measured with immunoSEQ multiplex PCR; TCRdb has only the in-frame clones, and not every one. The data show 270,000 or so clones, approximately 91% seen once. The sample taken for sequencing was PBMCs or T cells enriched from blood (not recorded which). Receptors originate from a woman in her 40s with acute COVID-19.

The V call is TRBV11-3, the J call TRBJ2-7; maybe TRBD2 (6 bases). Germline V lookup: CDR1 SGHNT, CDR2 YENEEA. This CDR3 region has 14 residues. V dropped 0 bases and J dropped 2 bases, with 8 bases sitting between them. As DNA, the CDR3 is TGTGCCAGCAGCTTAGAACTAGCTCCCTACGAGCAGTACTTC. It yields the protein CASSLELAPYEQYF.

The chain links TRBV2 to TRBJ1-1; weak D call: TRBD1 (6 bases). The length of the CDR3 is 12 residues. Germline V gene sequence: CDR1 SNHLY, CDR2 FYNNEI. With 7 bases removed from V and 3 bases from J, the gap between germline ends came to 9 bases. DNA of the CDR3: TGTGCCAGCAAGGGGGAATACACTGAAGCTTTCTTT. It translates to CASKGEYTEAFF.

As to this clone: No DNA is shown, since the ends of the CDR3 on it are uncertain; the CDR3 is the one TCRdb lists. The genes are TRBV21-1 and TRBJ1-1; the table's D gene call, TRBD1, was not cross checked with the DNA. TRBV21-1 is a known pseudogene. Counting both end residues, the CDR3 totals 24 amino acids. CDR3 region: CARVLSERSFLWTRHQTRVSEAFF.

The chain joins TRBV9 to TRBJ2-5; tentative D call: TRBD1 (5 bases). V dropped 4 bases and J dropped 4 bases, with 17 bases sitting between them. Germline V gene sequence: CDR1 SGDLS, CDR2 YYNGEE. This CDR3 has 15 residues. The CDR3 sequence is CASSPRQSYRETQYF. For the CDR3, the DNA is TGTGCCAGCAGCCCTCGACAGTCATATAGAGAGACCCAGTACTTC.

The CDR3 loop is CASSPPPGTSAGAGYEQYF. CDR3 sequence (DNA): TGTGCCAGTAGTCCCCCCCCCGGGACATCTGCGGGAGCTGGTTACGAGCAGTACTTC. This chain connects TRBV19 to TRBJ2-7; D may be TRBD2 (7 bases). V shed 5 bases and J shed 4 bases, with 30 bases lying between them. This CDR3 has 19 residues. CDR1 is LNHDA, CDR2 SQIVND, per germline (reference sequence).

For the CDR3, the DNA is TGTGCCAGCAGTTACTTACAGGGGGCTTCCGAGCAGTACTTC. Protein sequence: CASSYLQGASEQYF. The chain is built from TRBV6-5 and TRBJ2-7, with 9 bases lining up with TRBD1. This CDR3 has 14 amino acids. V gave up 1 base and J gave up 6 bases; unmatched junction bases: 4. CDR1 MNHEY and CDR2 SVGAGI come from the germline V gene.

The CDR3 loop reads CASSLGPGVYTTEAFF. The CDR3 DNA follows: TGCGCCAGCAGCTTGGGGCCAGGGGTGTATACTACTGAAGCTTTCTTT. The chain links TRBV5-1 to TRBJ1-1, with D maybe TRBD1 (6 bases). V was trimmed by 0 bases and J by 5 bases, leaving 17 bases between them. The germline gives CDR1 SGHRS, CDR2 YFSETQ. The CDR3 consists of 16 residues.

This clone appeared a single time. The chain links TRBV6-2 or TRBV6-3 to TRBJ2-4, with 8 bases aligning to TRBD2. The CDR3 is 18 amino acids. Germline trimming cut 2 bases from V and 2 bases from J; bases unmatched to any gene: 11. The germline CDR1 and CDR2 sequences are MNHEY and SVGEGT. The CDR3 bases are TGTGCCAGCAGTTACCGACTAGCGAATAGGGGGACCAAAAACATTCAGTACTTC. This encodes CASSYRLANRGTKNIQYF.

The chain is built from TRBV7-2 and TRBJ2-7; 7 bases match TRBD2. The CDR3 is made up of 18 amino acids. Germline V gives CDR1 SGHTA, CDR2 FQGNSA. Unmatched junction bases numbered 13, after V lost 2 bases and J lost 0 bases. The DNA of the CDR3 is TGTGCCAGCAGCTTAACGTTAGCGGGTCCCATGAGCTCCTACGAGCAGTACTTC. It yields the protein CASSLTLAGPMSSYEQYF. Full variable domain (rest looked up from reference TRBV7-2 and TRBJ2-7): GAGVSQSPSNKVTEKGKDVELRCDPISGHTALYWYRQSLGQGLEFLIYFQGNSAPDKSGLPSDRFSAERTGGSVSTLTIQRTQQEDSAVYLCASSLTLAGPMSSYEQYFGPGTRLTVT.

J is TRBJ2-7 and V is TRBV24-1, with 7 positions matching TRBD2. The CDR3 contains 12 residues. Trimming removed 12 bases from V and 3 bases from J; junction bases left unmatched: 7. Germline-derived CDR1 and CDR2 are KGHDR and SFDVKD. Here the CDR3 DNA reads TGTGCCCCGCGCTGGGAGGGCTACGAGCAGTACTTC. Protein: CAPRWEGYEQYF.

This chain links TRBV4-1 with TRBJ2-7; TRBD1 agrees at 9 bases. The CDR3 runs to 15 residues. The germline gives CDR1 MGHRA, CDR2 YSYEKL. Trimming cost V 4 bases and J 5 bases; bases outside gene matches: 9. CDR3 sequence: CASSREQGAFDEQYF. The CDR3 DNA follows: TGCGCCAGCAGCCGGGAACAGGGGGCTTTCGACGAGCAGTACTTC.

On this clone itself: Other DNA sequences from this sample encode an identical CDR3 as well. The chain is built from TRBV3-1 (or the pseudogene TRBV3-2) and TRBJ2-1; 11 bases are shared with TRBD2. The CDR3 contains 16 residues. J gave up 3 bases and V 3 bases, and 4 bases lay outside the gene matches. Germline V gene sequence: CDR1 LGHDT, CDR2 YNNKEL (reference sequence). CDR3 region: CASSHLAGGVYNEQFF. CDR3 sequence (DNA): TGTGCCAGCAGCCACCTAGCGGGGGGAGTCTACAATGAGCAGTTCTTC.

The chain employs TRBV7-8 and TRBJ2-2, with no clear D. The CDR3 covers 14 residues. Trimming cost V 0 bases and J 1 base, with 3 bases left between them. The germline V gene has CDR1 SGHVS and CDR2 FQNEAQ. This CDR3 reads CASSLARNTGELFF. CDR3 DNA: TGTGCCAGCAGCTTAGCGAGGAACACCGGGGAGCTGTTTTTT.

The CDR3 is CAITHGTGQNTEAFF. CDR3 sequence (DNA): TGTGCCATCACCCACGGGACAGGTCAGAACACTGAAGCTTTCTTT. J is TRBJ1-1 and V is TRBV10-3; 8 bases are shared with TRBD1. J was trimmed by 1 base and V by 7 bases; bases with no gene match: 8. This CDR3 has 15 residues. Germline V gene data show CDR1 as ENHRY and CDR2 as SYGVKD.

The chain employs TRBV30 and TRBJ2-1, with 8 bases identical to TRBD1. CDR1 and CDR2 from the germline V gene are GTSNPN and SVGIG (reference sequence). This CDR3 spans 14 amino acids. The V and J ends lost 8 bases and 1 base, in that order; junction bases with no gene match: 7. The CDR3 DNA is TGTGCCGTACAGGGGGACGTTTCCTACAATGAGCAGTTCTTC. Encoded protein: CAVQGDVSYNEQFF.

This rearrangement joins TRBV6-8 to TRBJ1-1; D gene unclear. Germline CDR1 reads MNHGY; CDR2 reads SAAAGT. Deletions cut 6 bases from V and 3 bases from J, with 20 bases between. The CDR3 has 16 residues. CDR3 nucleotides: TGTGCCAGCAGCCACTTACCCGAGGCTCTTGACACTGAAGCTTTCTTT. Protein sequence: CASSHLPEALDTEAFF.

The gene calls are TRBV18 and TRBJ2-5, with TRBD1 matching 8 bases. The junction had 7 bases not matched to a gene; V was cut back by 6 bases and J by 1 base. The CDR3 has 15 residues. Germline V CDR1 and CDR2: KGHSH, LQKENI. CDR3 sequence: CASSLSGTGQETQYF. The CDR3 coding sequence is TGTGCCAGCTCCTTGTCTGGGACAGGCCAAGAGACCCAGTACTTC.

CDR3 loop: CASTKEGAGSPLHF. The CDR3, as DNA: TGTGCCAGCACCAAGGAGGGGGCCGGTTCACCCCTCCACTTT. J is TRBJ1-6 and V is TRBV2; TRBD1 agrees at 7 bases. Trimming took 7 bases from V and 9 from J; bases not matched to a gene: 9. Germline values: CDR1 SNHLY, CDR2 FYNNEI. The CDR3 has 14 amino acids.

This clone appeared a few times. The V gene is TRBV28, the J gene TRBJ1-2; no clear D gene. V was trimmed by 5 bases and J by 7 bases, leaving 14 bases between them. The germline V gene has CDR1 MDHEN and CDR2 SYDVKM. CDR3 length: 13 amino acids. CDR3 residues: CASSPLAYGGYTF. The DNA for the CDR3 is TGTGCCAGCAGTCCGTTGGCTTATGGTGGCTACACCTTC.

This chain joins TRBV18 and TRBJ1-3, with D perhaps matching TRBD1 (5 bases). Germline assignment: CDR1 KGHSH and CDR2 LQKENI. The CDR3 is made up of 15 amino acids. V lost 3 bases and J 0 bases, leaving 9 bases between the germline ends. This chain's CDR3 is CASSPDSRSGNTIYF. The CDR3 nucleotides read TGTGCCAGCTCACCTGACAGTCGCTCTGGAAACACCATATATTTT.

This rearrangement joins TRBV24-1 to TRBJ2-3; 11 bases match TRBD2. Germline-derived CDR1 and CDR2 are KGHDR and SFDVKD. Trimming at V came to 4 bases and at J to 2 bases, leaving 10 bases not matched to a gene. The CDR3 loop spans 18 amino acids. The CDR3 spells CATSESRLAGRNTDTQYF. CDR3 bases: TGTGCCACCAGTGAGTCACGACTAGCGGGGAGGAACACAGATACGCAGTATTTT.